This T cell receptor (beta chain) was found in a study of TIL therapy for anti-PD-1-resistant metastatic lung cancer. Across the whole study: Median tumor PD-L1 proportion score was approximately 6.3%.

Trimming stripped 4 bases from V and 6 bases from J, with 14 bases between. The germline gives CDR1 SGHRS, CDR2 YFSETQ. This CDR3 has 14 amino acids. Sequencing used immunoSEQ v3. Here immunoSEQ multiplex PCR was the method, and the copy in TCRdb shows in-frame clones only, minus some. The table lists roughly 11,000 clones, approximately 80% of them singletons, with around a tenth in the top ten. Described time point: pre-treatment sample, taken before nivolumab and TIL therapy. In its sample, this clone was seen once. This clonotype was sampled from a person aged 25 to 85 with non-small cell lung cancer. Source: blood, taken at baseline. The chain links TRBV5-1 to TRBJ2-4; no reliable D call. CDR3 region: CASSPPRQRNIQYF. For the CDR3, the DNA is TGCGCCAGCAGCCCGCCCCGGCAGAGAAACATTCAGTACTTC.